Below, 15 T cell receptor beta chains from the same sample are listed, as sequenced in a study of blood T cells in healthy people across ages. Next came a second PCR, run for about 7 to 12 cycles, which used a sample-barcoded 5' primer along with a J-beta primer mix. TCRdb independently ran MiXCR on the 5' RACE reads; one entry per CDR3 protein. The sample includes around 1,000,000 distinct CDR3 sequences, almost 25% of them seen just once. These data were also reused for a study on T cells of mothers and their children.

The specimen sequenced was blood. The receptors were gathered from a girl aged 2 to 9 in good health.

This clonotype was seen only a few times. The genes are TRBV7-8 and TRBJ1-1; TRBD1 agrees at 8 bases. The CDR3 is 15 amino acids. Germline CDR1 reads SGHVS; CDR2 reads FQNEAQ. Unmatched junction bases numbered 8, after V lost 5 bases and J lost 3 bases. Here the CDR3 DNA reads TGTGCCAGCAGCCAGATACAGGGGGAGTACACTGAAGCTTTCTTT. Its translation: CASSQIQGEYTEAFF.

V gene TRBV5-1 combines with J gene TRBJ2-7, with TRBD2 matching 8 bases. Unmatched junction bases numbered 8, after V lost 3 bases and J lost 6 bases. The germline V gene encodes CDR1 SGHRS and CDR2 YFSETQ. The CDR3 runs 14 residues. The CDR3 DNA follows: TGCGCCAGCAGCTCCCTAGCGGGTACGGGCGAGCAGTACTTC. Translating gives CASSSLAGTGEQYF.

This clonotype has a count of ten or more. Being one base from a much bigger clone, this may be a read error. The V gene is TRBV7-2, the J gene TRBJ2-1, with D perhaps assigned TRBD1 or TRBD2 (5 bases each). The CDR3 has 12 amino acids. In germline, CDR1 is SGHTA, CDR2 FQGNSA. Between the trimmed V and J ends, which lost 0 bases and 9 bases, there was a span of 6 bases. CDR3 amino acids: CASSLAGTEQFF. CDR3 DNA sequence: TGTGCCAGCAGCTTAGCGGGGACTGAGCAGTTCTTC.

This clonotype has a single count. The rearrangement links TRBV19 to TRBJ2-3; possibly TRBD1 or TRBD2 for D (5 bases each). Trimming stripped 6 bases from V and 2 bases from J, with 12 bases between. The CDR3 extends over 14 amino acids. Germline V CDR1 and CDR2: LNHDA, SQIVND (reference sequence). The DNA for the CDR3 is TGTGCCAGTAGCCCACCGGGGCACACAGATACGCAGTATTTT. This translates into CASSPPGHTDTQYF.

This chain links TRBV6-6 with TRBJ2-4, with 16 bases fitting TRBD2. Germline V gives CDR1 MNHNY, CDR2 SVGAGI (reference sequence). Trimming at V came to 1 base and at J to 9 bases, leaving 9 bases not matched to a gene. This CDR3 has 18 residues. CDR3 nucleotide sequence: TGTGCCAGCAGTTACTTGGGACTAGCGGGAGGGCTTAACGTCATTCAGTACTTC. Protein: CASSYLGLAGGLNVIQYF.

This sequence joins TRBV29-1 and TRBJ1-4; D is undetermined. The CDR3 totals 11 residues. Deletions cut 7 bases from V and 5 bases from J, with 8 bases between. Per the germline V gene, CDR1 is SQVTM and CDR2 is ANQGSEA. DNA for the CDR3: TGCAGCGGCCGAATAAATGAAAAACTGTTTTTT. Its protein product is CSGRINEKLFF.

This clonotype has just a few counts. This chain uses TRBV29-1 with TRBJ2-1; D is perhaps TRBD1 (6 bases). Near its end, the DNA agrees better with TRBJ2-5, so the J call may be wrong. CDR3 length: 13 residues. Germline-derived CDR1 and CDR2 are SQVTM and ANQGSEA. The DNA of the CDR3 is TGCAGCGTTGTGGCGACAGGCCAAGAGACCCAGTACTTC. Its translation: CSVVATGQETQYF.

This sequence joins TRBV5-5 and TRBJ2-4, with 8 bases that match TRBD2. The germline V gene has CDR1 SGHKS and CDR2 YYEKEE (reference sequence). The CDR3 runs to 18 residues. V gave up 0 bases and J gave up 0 bases; unmatched junction bases: 8. The CDR3 DNA reads as TGTGCCAGCAGCTTGGTGGTTAGCGGGAAAGGAGCCAAAAACATTCAGTACTTC. Amino acid sequence: CASSLVVSGKGAKNIQYF.

The rearrangement joins TRBV12-3 or TRBV12-4 to TRBJ2-7, with D perhaps TRBD1 (5 bases). Deletions cut 3 bases from V and 3 bases from J, with 9 bases between. CDR3 length: 13 amino acids. The CDR3 here is CASSFDRYYEQYF. CDR3 bases: TGTGCCAGCAGTTTCGACAGATACTACGAGCAGTACTTC.

This clonotype has a handful of counts. For the CDR3, the DNA is TGTGCCAGCAGTATCACAGGGGCCCTCTATAATTCACCCCTCCACTTT. As protein: CASSITGALYNSPLHF. The V and J genes are TRBV7-9 and TRBJ1-6, with 7 bases fitting TRBD1. The J segment lost 3 bases and the V segment lost 6 bases, leaving 8 bases of the junction unmatched. Germline V gives CDR1 SEHNR, CDR2 FQNEAQ (reference sequence). CDR3 length: 16 amino acids.

This clonotype was recorded only once. This chain connects TRBV29-1 to TRBJ1-4; D unresolved. CDR1 and CDR2 (germline): SQVTM, ANQGSEA. Trimming left V 7 bases short and J 7 bases short, with 13 bases between. This CDR3 is 12 amino acids long. The CDR3 DNA follows: TGCAGCGGGATGGCGGGGAGTGAAAAACTGTTTTTT. This encodes CSGMAGSEKLFF.

The chain has TRBV29-1 and TRBJ2-2; D is undetermined. V lost 7 bases and J lost 3, with 12 bases in between. The germline V gene has CDR1 SQVTM and CDR2 ANQGSEA. The CDR3 spans 13 residues. The CDR3 region has the DNA TGCAGCGCTAAGCCCCCGTACACCGGGGAGCTGTTTTTT. Amino acid sequence: CSAKPPYTGELFF.

The rearrangement uses TRBV6-2 or TRBV6-3 and TRBJ2-7; the D gene is possibly TRBD1 (6 bases). Trimming pared 9 bases from V and 0 bases from J, leaving 9 bases between. Germline V gene sequence: CDR1 MNHEY, CDR2 SVGEGT. This CDR3 is 12 amino acids long. The CDR3: CASWTASYEQYF. CDR3 nucleotide sequence: TGTGCCAGTTGGACAGCCTCCTACGAGCAGTACTTC.

V and J are TRBV4-3 and TRBJ2-3; D is undetermined. Per germline, CDR1 LGHNA and CDR2 YSLEER. V lost 1 base and J lost 1, with 6 bases in between. The CDR3 spans 14 residues. The CDR3 is CASSQVWGTDTQYF. Written as DNA, the CDR3 is TGCGCCAGCAGCCAAGTATGGGGCACAGATACGCAGTATTTT.

The sample holds one count of this clonotype. V and J are TRBV29-1 and TRBJ2-7; D unclear. Germline V CDR1 and CDR2: SQVTM, ANQGSEA. The CDR3 runs to 14 residues. Deletions cut 7 bases from V and 0 bases from J, with 16 bases between. DNA of the CDR3: TGCAGCGCCGGGTCGAGCGAGAACTCCTACGAGCAGTACTTC. Translation: CSAGSSENSYEQYF.